These 2 T cell receptor beta chains were sequenced from one sample in a study of shared clonotypes between healthy human individuals. Assay: immunoSEQ multiplex PCR; the TCRdb copy retains only in-frame clones and omits some. This repertoire shows roughly 1.4 million clones, around 98.5% found once; its top ten account for approximately 0.38%. Material for sequencing was naive CD4+ T cells sorted from blood. Documented subset: CD45RA+ positively selected. Receptor source: a young man in good health.

This chain joins TRBV5-4 and TRBJ2-7, with TRBD1 matching over 7 bases. Per germline, CDR1 SGHNT and CDR2 YYREEE (reference sequence). The CDR3 runs 16 residues. Trimming at V came to 2 bases and at J to 4 bases, leaving 12 bases not matched to a gene. The CDR3 nucleotides read TGTGCCAGCAGCTTTATGGACAGGAAGACCTTATACGAGCAGTACTTC. This codes for CASSFMDRKTLYEQYF.

This clone was recorded once. The chain joins TRBV20-1 to TRBJ2-7; D gene ambiguous. With 0 bases removed from V and 10 bases from J, the gap between germline ends came to 10 bases. The germline V gene has CDR1 DFQATT and CDR2 SNEGSKA (reference sequence). CDR3 length equals 11 residues. The CDR3 DNA reads as TGCAGTGCTAGAGATCAACGGATACAGTACTTC. This encodes CSARDQRIQYF.